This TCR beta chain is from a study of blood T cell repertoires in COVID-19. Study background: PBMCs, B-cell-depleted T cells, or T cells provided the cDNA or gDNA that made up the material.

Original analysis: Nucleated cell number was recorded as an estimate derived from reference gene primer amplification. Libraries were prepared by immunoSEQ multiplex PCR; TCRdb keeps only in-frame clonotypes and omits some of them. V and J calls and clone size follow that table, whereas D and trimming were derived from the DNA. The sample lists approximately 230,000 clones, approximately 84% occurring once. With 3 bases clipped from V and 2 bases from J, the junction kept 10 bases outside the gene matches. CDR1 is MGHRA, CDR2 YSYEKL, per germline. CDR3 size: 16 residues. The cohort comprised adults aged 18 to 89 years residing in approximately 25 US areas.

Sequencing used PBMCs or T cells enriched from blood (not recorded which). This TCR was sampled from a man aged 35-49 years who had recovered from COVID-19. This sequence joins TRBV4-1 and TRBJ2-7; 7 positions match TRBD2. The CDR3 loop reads CASSQPARGKTYEQYF. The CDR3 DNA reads TGCGCCAGCAGCCAGCCTGCGCGGGGGAAAACCTACGAGCAGTACTTC.